Below are 10 T cell receptor beta chains sequenced from a single sample in a study of tissue T cells after allogeneic stem cell transplantation. Libraries were prepared by immunoSEQ multiplex PCR; TCRdb keeps only in-frame clonotypes and omits some of them. Of roughly 50,000 clones listed, nearly 75% are singletons. Sequenced: sorted cells pooled from one or two spleens. All receptors come from a pool of C57BL/6 mice in good health.

Turning to this clone: Gene names are the mouse ones. From the germline J gene comes the end of the CDR3, since the read stops 1 residue before it. The chain recombines TRBV2 with TRBJ2-5; TRBD2 aligns across 8 bases. V was pared by 4 bases and J by 1 base, with 7 bases of the junction left unmatched. CDR1 and CDR2 from the germline V gene are LGHNA and YSYQKL. This CDR3 has 16 amino acids. The CDR3 here is CASSPTGAIYQDTQYF. The sequenced part of the CDR3 DNA is TGTGCCAGCAGCCCGACTGGGGCCATATACCAAGACACCCAGTAC. Complete variable domain (other parts from reference TRBV2 and TRBJ2-5): DPKIIQKPKYLVAVTGSEKILICEQYLGHNAMYWYRQSAKKPLEFMFSYSYQKLMDNQTASSRFQPQSSKKNHLDLQITALKPDDSATYFCASSPTGAIYQDTQYFGPGTRLLVL.

Concerning this clone: The gene names given are mouse names. The read stops 1 residue short of the end of the CDR3; the missing end is completed from the germline J gene. This chain uses TRBV26 with TRBJ1-3; 8 bases line up with TRBD1. V shed 5 bases, J shed 2 bases, and the junction held 2 bases outside the gene matches. The CDR3 runs 14 residues. Germline V gene sequence: CDR1 KGHPV, CDR2 FQNQEV (reference sequence). Incomplete CDR3 DNA: TGTGCCAGCAGTTCACAGGGGGCTGGAAATACGCTCTAT. Protein: CASSSQGAGNTLY. The CDR3 in its entirety is CASSSQGAGNTLYF.

Note on this clone: Germline and genes here are mouse. The read halts 1 residue ahead of the CDR3 end, with the missing end drawn from the germline J gene. This chain joins TRBV31 and TRBJ2-5; 10 bases agree with TRBD2. Germline values: CDR1 GKSSPN, CDR2 SITVG. Trimming took 2 bases from V and 5 from J; bases not matched to a gene: 1. The CDR3 sequence is 13 residues long. The sequenced part of the CDR3 DNA is TGTGCCTGGAGTACTGGGGGGGGAGACACCCAGTAC. Its translation is CAWSTGGGDTQY. The entire CDR3 is CAWSTGGGDTQYF.

This clone was recorded once. Gene names and germline refer to mouse. The CDR3 end is not reached by the read, which stops 1 residue before it; the germline J gene fills it in. The chain recombines TRBV3 with TRBJ1-4; weak D call: TRBD1 (6 bases). The V gene lost 3 bases and the J gene lost 4 bases, with 9 bases spanning the gap. CDR1 and CDR2 (germline): SNHLY, FYNGKV (reference sequence). This CDR3 is 14 amino acids long. This CDR3 reads CASSLGALNERLFF. The sequenced CDR3 bases are TGTGCCAGCAGCTTGGGGGCCCTCAACGAAAGATTATTT.

This clone was seen a handful of times. Here the gene names and germline are mouse. The CDR3 spells CASSDAIYEQYF. The CDR3 DNA, read in part, is TGTGCCAGCAGTGATGCCATCTATGAACAGTAC. The J gene is TRBJ2-7, the V gene TRBV13-1; D not certain. The missing CDR3 end, 1 residue past where the read stops, is filled in from the germline J gene. The germline V gene encodes CDR1 NSHNY and CDR2 SYGAGN. The CDR3 extends over 12 amino acids. V was pared by 0 bases and J by 3 bases, with 4 bases between.

In the case of this clone: Mouse names are used for the genes. The CDR3 goes on 1 residue after the read ends, and that part is filled in from the germline J gene. The V call is TRBV5, the J call TRBJ2-3; unclear D gene. This CDR3 has 14 residues. Germline V CDR1 and CDR2: LGHNA, YNLKQL (reference sequence). Trimming removed 2 bases at V and 0 bases at J, with 6 bases between. This CDR3 reads CASSQQTSAETLYF. The sequenced CDR3 bases are TGTGCCAGCAGCCAACAAACTAGTGCAGAAACGCTGTAT.

As regards this clone: Genes and germline come from the mouse. Read coverage stops 1 residue before the CDR3 terminus; the germline J gene supplies the remainder. The chain couples TRBV13-2 to TRBJ1-5; 9 nucleotides line up with TRBD1. From germline, CDR1 is NNHNN and CDR2 SYGAGS (reference sequence). V lost 5 bases and J lost 3; bases outside the gene matches: 3. The CDR3 contains 14 residues. This CDR3 reads CASGRQGGNQAPLF. CDR3 DNA, as far as it was read: TGTGCCAGCGGCCGACAGGGGGGCAACCAGGCTCCGCTT.

To note about this clone: These gene names are mouse names. The CDR3 is cut off 1 residue early in the read; its end comes from the germline J gene. J is TRBJ2-1 and V is TRBV5, with TRBD2 matching over 7 bases. Germline CDR1 LGHNA, CDR2 YNLKQL (reference sequence). The CDR3 sequence is 15 residues long. J lost 3 bases, V lost 0 bases, and 2 bases had no gene match. The CDR3 DNA, read in part, is TGTGCCAGCAGCCAAGACTGGGGGATCTATGCTGAGCAGTTC. Protein: CASSQDWGIYAEQF. The whole CDR3 reads CASSQDWGIYAEQFF.

With regard to this clone: Gene names denote mouse genes. The CDR3 bases that were read are TGCACCTGCAGTGCCGCCGGGGATGAACAGTAC. It encodes CTCSAAGDEQY. The CDR3 in full is CTCSAAGDEQYF. The J gene is TRBJ2-7, the V gene TRBV1; no clear D. The sequenced fragment ends 1 residue before the CDR3 boundary, so the rest is inferred from the germline J gene. This CDR3 is 12 amino acids long. V lost 3 bases to trimming and J lost 5 bases, with 8 bases between them. The germline V gene encodes CDR1 NSQYPW and CDR2 LRSPGD (reference sequence).

On this clone itself: Gene names are mouse gene names. Read data end 1 residue before the CDR3 end; the end is taken from the germline J gene. The chain carries TRBV13-1 and TRBJ2-7, with unresolved D. The CDR3 sequence is 11 residues long. V was clipped by 4 bases and J by 4 bases, with 6 bases between them. Germline assignment: CDR1 NSHNY and CDR2 SYGAGN. The CDR3 spells CASSRQYEQYF. The CDR3 bases that were read are TGTGCCAGCAGTAGGCAGTATGAACAGTAC.